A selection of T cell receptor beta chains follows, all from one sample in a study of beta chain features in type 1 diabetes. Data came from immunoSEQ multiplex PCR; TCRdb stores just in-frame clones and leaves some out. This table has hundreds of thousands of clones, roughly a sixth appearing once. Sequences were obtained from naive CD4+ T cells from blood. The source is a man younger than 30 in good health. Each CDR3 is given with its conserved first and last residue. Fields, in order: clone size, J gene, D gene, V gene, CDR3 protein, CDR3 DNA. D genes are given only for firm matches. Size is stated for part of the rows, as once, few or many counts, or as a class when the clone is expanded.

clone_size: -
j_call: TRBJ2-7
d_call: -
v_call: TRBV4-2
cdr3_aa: CASSHPQVSSYEQYF
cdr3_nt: TGTGCCAGCAGCCACCCGCAGGTTAGCTCCTACGAGCAGTACTTC

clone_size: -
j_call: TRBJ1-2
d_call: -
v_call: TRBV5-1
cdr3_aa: CASSDNYGYTF
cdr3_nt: TGCGCCAGCAGCGACAACTATGGCTACACCTTC

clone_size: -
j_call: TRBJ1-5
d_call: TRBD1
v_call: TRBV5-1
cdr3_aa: CASRLTPGTGGANSNQPQHF
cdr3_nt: TGCGCCAGCCGCCTAACCCCGGGGACAGGGGGCGCAAATAGCAATCAGCCCCAGCATTTT

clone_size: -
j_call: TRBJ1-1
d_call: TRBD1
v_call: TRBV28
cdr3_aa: CASSYPRDREQAFF
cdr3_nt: TGTGCCAGCAGCTACCCGCGGGACAGGGAACAAGCTTTCTTT

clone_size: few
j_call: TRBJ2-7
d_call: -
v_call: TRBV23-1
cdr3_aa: CASSQPGLIYEQYF
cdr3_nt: TGCGCCAGCAGTCAACCCGGACTGATCTACGAGCAGTACTTC

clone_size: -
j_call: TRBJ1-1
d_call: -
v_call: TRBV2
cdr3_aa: CASIRTVGAFF
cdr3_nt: TGTGCCAGCATCCGCACAGTAGGAGCTTTCTTT

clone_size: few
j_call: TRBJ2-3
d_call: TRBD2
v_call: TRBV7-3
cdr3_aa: CASSTPSGSRDTQYF
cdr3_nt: TGTGCCAGCAGCACCCCTAGCGGGAGTAGAGATACGCAGTATTTT

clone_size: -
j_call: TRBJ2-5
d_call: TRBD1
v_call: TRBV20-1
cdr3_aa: CSYRDRTLCYF
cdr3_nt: TGCAGCTACCGGGACAGGACGCTTTGTTACTTC

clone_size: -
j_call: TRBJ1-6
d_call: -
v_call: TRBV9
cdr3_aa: CASSAGTASSYNSPLHF
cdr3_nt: TGTGCCAGCAGCGCCGGGACTGCTAGCTCCTATAATTCACCCCTCCACTTT

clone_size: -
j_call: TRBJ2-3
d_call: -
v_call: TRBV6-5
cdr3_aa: CASSSRQRTDTQYF
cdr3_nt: TGTGCCAGCAGTTCCCGACAGCGCACAGATACGCAGTATTTT

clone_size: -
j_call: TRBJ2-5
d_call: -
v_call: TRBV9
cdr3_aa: CASSVSRQETQYF
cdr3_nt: TGTGCCAGCAGCGTAAGCAGACAAGAGACCCAGTACTTC

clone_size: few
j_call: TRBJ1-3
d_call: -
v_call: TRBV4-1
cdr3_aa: CASGFGISGNTIYF
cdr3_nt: TGCGCCAGCGGATTTGGGATCTCTGGAAACACCATATATTTT

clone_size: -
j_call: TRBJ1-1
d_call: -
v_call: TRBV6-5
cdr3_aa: CASLGSRTEAFF
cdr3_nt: TGTGCCAGCCTAGGGTCTAGAACTGAAGCTTTCTTT

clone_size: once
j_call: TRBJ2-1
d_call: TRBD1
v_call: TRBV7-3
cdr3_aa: CASSSQGSSYNEQFF
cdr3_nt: TGTGCCAGCAGCTCACAGGGGAGCTCCTACAATGAGCAGTTCTTC

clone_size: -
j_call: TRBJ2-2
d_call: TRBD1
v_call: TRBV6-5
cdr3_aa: CASRFRQGDTGELFF
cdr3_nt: TGTGCCAGCAGATTTCGACAGGGAGACACCGGGGAGCTGTTTTTT

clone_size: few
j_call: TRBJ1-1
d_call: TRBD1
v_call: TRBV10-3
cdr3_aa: CAIRGQGSANTEAFF
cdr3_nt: TGTGCCATCAGAGGACAGGGGTCCGCGAACACTGAAGCTTTCTTT

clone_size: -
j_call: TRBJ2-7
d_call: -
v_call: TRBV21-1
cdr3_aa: CASPEGRSSYEQYF
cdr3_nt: TGTGCCAGCCCCGAGGGCCGGAGCTCCTACGAGCAGTACTTC

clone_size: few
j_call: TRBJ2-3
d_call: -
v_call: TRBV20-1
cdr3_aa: CSALKRDTQYF
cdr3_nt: TGCAGTGCCCTGAAGAGAGATACGCAGTATTTT

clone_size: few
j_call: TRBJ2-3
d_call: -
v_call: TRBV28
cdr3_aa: CASSPRDTQYF
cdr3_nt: TGTGCCAGCAGTCCCCGGGATACGCAGTATTTT

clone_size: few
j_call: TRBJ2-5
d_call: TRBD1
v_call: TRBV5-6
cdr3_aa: CASSGAGGRLETQYF
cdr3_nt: TGTGCCAGCAGCGGAGCAGGGGGACGTCTGGAGACCCAGTACTTC

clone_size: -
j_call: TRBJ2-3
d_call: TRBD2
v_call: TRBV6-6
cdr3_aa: CASSPQGGRDTQYF
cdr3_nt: TGTGCCAGCAGCCCGCAGGGCGGGAGAGATACGCAGTATTTT

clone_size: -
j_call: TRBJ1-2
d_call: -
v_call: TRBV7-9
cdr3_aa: CASSLKGEGRNYGYTF
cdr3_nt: TGTGCCAGCAGCTTAAAAGGGGAAGGCAGAAACTATGGCTACACCTTC

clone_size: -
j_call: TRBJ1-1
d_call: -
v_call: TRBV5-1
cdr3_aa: CASSARSAQLNTEAFF
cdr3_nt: TGCGCCAGCAGCGCCCGAAGCGCACAGCTGAACACTGAAGCTTTCTTT

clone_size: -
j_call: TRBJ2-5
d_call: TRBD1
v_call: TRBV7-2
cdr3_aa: CASSPDRGRQTQYF
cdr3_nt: TGTGCCAGCAGCCCCGACAGGGGGCGACAGACCCAGTACTTC

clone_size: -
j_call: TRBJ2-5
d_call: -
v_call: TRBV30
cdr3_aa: CAWSTSSLETQYF
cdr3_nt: TGTGCCTGGAGTACGTCTAGCTTAGAGACCCAGTACTTC

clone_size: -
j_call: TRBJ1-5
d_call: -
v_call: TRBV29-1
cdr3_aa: CSVEWAGGNQPQHF
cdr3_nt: TGCAGCGTTGAATGGGCAGGGGGCAATCAGCCCCAGCATTTT